This TCR beta chain was observed in a study of OX40 agonist ivuxolimab in advanced cancers. Study-level background: Dose-escalation patients suffered from hepatocellular carcinoma, melanoma, renal cell or head and neck cancer.

TCRdb's copy holds only in-frame clones and misses some; the assay was immunoSEQ multiplex PCR. The sample holds tens of thousands of clones, about nine tenths seen once. The sample consisted of CD4+ or CD8+ T cells sorted from blood, taken in a trial of the OX40 agonist ivuxolimab. The source is an adult with an advanced solid tumor such as melanoma, head and neck, liver or kidney cancer.

The CDR3: CASSLALGGVAGELFF. For the CDR3, the DNA is TGTGCCAGCAGCTTAGCCCTCGGGGGAGTCGCCGGGGAGCTGTTTTTT. J is TRBJ2-2 and V is TRBV11-3; D possibly corresponds to TRBD2 (6 bases). The germline V and J ends were trimmed by 1 base and 6 bases, with 15 bases remaining between them. Germline V gene sequence: CDR1 SGHNT, CDR2 YENEEA. This CDR3 has 16 amino acids.